This is a list of T cell receptor beta chains from one sample in a study of shared clonotypes between healthy human individuals. Produced via immunoSEQ multiplex PCR; TCRdb's table is partial and in-frame only. The data show over 800,000 clones, 80% to 95% seen once. The sequenced material came from naive CD8+ T cells sorted from blood. The origin of the receptors is a man aged 30 to 39 in good health. Both conserved end residues are part of each CDR3.

TRBV28,CASSLLAGLTDTQYF
TRBV13,CASSRTSRDEKLFF
TRBV4-1,CASSQDGYEQYF
TRBV5-6,CASSSGQGDQPQHF
TRBV27,CASTAGTLFTDTQYF
TRBV7-9,CASTPGREYDNEQFF
TRBV19,CASSQGTSGYNEQFF
TRBV11-2,CASTTTGGETQYF
TRBV7-9,CASSLVGQGNDEQYF
TRBV5-1,CASKLGERSIYNEQFF
TRBV19,CASSIQNRVFNQPQHF
TRBV28,CASSEGLAGVGYNEQFF
TRBV29-1,CSVRGQGGNEKLFF
TRBV5-5,CASSLGKINYEQYF